The 13 T cell receptor beta chains below come from one sample, sequenced in a study of blood T cell repertoires in COVID-19. Clones were read by immunoSEQ multiplex PCR, and TCRdb kept only the in-frame ones, dropping some. The sample has about 33,000 clones; about 80% are singletons. The sequenced material came from peripheral blood. The receptors derive from a man between 65 and 85 years old with acute or convalescent COVID-19.

The CDR3 DNA reads TGTGCCTGGACGACAGGAGCTCTAAAGCAGCCCCAGCATTTT. It encodes CAWTTGALKQPQHF. The V gene is TRBV30, the J gene TRBJ1-5; tentative D call: TRBD1 (6 bases). The V end was cut by 4 bases, the J end by 7 bases, with 17 bases between. Germline V gene data show CDR1 as GTSNPN and CDR2 as SVGIG (reference sequence). The CDR3 loop spans 14 amino acids.

V is TRBV2 and J is TRBJ2-7; weak D call: TRBD1 (5 bases). This CDR3 has 14 amino acids. Trimming left V 5 bases short and J 1 base short, with 12 bases between. Germline CDR1 SNHLY, CDR2 FYNNEI. The CDR3 DNA reads as TGTGCCAGCAGTTGGGGCCAGGGATCCTACGAGCAGTACTTC. It translates to CASSWGQGSYEQYF.

The J gene is TRBJ2-5, the V gene TRBV6-4; 9 nucleotides agree with TRBD1. V was pared by 2 bases and J by 1 base, with 23 bases of the junction left unmatched. The CDR3 sequence is 22 residues long. Germline V gene data show CDR1 as MRHNA and CDR2 as SNTAGT. CDR3 sequence (DNA): TGTGCCAGCAGTGACCGCACCGGGACAGGGCGAGGTAGATCTAGGTCCCAAGAGACCCAGTACTTC. Its protein product is CASSDRTGTGRGRSRSQETQYF.

The chain joins TRBV28 to TRBJ1-5; 10 bases fit TRBD1. V lost 3 bases and J lost 9; bases outside the gene matches: 11. CDR1 and CDR2 from the germline V gene are MDHEN and SYDVKM. CDR3 size: 16 residues. The CDR3 loop is CASSFGTGAPLRPQHF. DNA for the CDR3: TGTGCCAGCAGTTTTGGGACAGGGGCCCCTTTGCGGCCCCAGCATTTT.

CDR3 loop: CASSLLILDWRSTTGNTIYF. The CDR3 DNA follows: TGTGCCAGCAGTTTATTAATATTAGATTGGCGGTCTACTACTGGAAACACCATATATTTT. The chain is built from TRBV28 and TRBJ1-3; D gene unclear. This CDR3 is 20 amino acids long. Germline CDR1 is MDHEN and CDR2 is SYDVKM. V was trimmed by 1 base and J by 2 bases, leaving 24 bases between them.

The rearrangement uses TRBV6-2 or TRBV6-3 and TRBJ2-7, with 9 bases aligning to TRBD2. The CDR3 consists of 19 residues. V dropped 2 bases and J dropped 1; count of bases not matched to a gene: 15. Germline V CDR1 and CDR2: MNHEY, SVGEGT. The CDR3 reads CASSYVHLRLAANSYEQYF. For the CDR3, the DNA is TGTGCCAGCAGTTACGTACACCTCAGACTAGCGGCCAATTCCTACGAGCAGTACTTC.

The genes are TRBV2 and TRBJ2-1; TRBD1 agrees at 9 bases. This CDR3 has 16 residues. Germline CDR1 is SNHLY and CDR2 is FYNNEI. After removal of 4 bases from V and 8 bases from J, the junction contained 12 bases not matched to a gene. As DNA, the CDR3 is TGTGCCAGCAGTGCCCGGGACAGGGAATTTTTCGATGAGCAGTTCTTC. It translates to CASSARDREFFDEQFF.

This clone was counted a few times. The V and J genes are TRBV6-2 or TRBV6-3 and TRBJ1-5; D perhaps matches TRBD1 (5 bases). Germline V gives CDR1 MNHEY, CDR2 SVGEGT. V lost 0 bases to trimming and J lost 7 bases, with 13 bases between them. This CDR3 region has 15 residues. The CDR3 is CASSYSRGKGQPQHF. CDR3 nucleotides: TGTGCCAGCAGTTACTCACGGGGGAAGGGGCAGCCCCAGCATTTT.

This clone appeared once. The chain carries TRBV15 and TRBJ2-2; 8 bases fit TRBD2. The CDR3 runs to 17 residues. CDR1 LNHNV and CDR2 YYDKDF come from the germline V gene (reference sequence). With V trimmed by 1 base and J by 5 bases, 9 bases remained unmatched. The CDR3 loop reads CATSRVLGLASTGELFF. The CDR3 DNA reads as TGTGCCACCAGCAGAGTTTTAGGACTAGCCTCGACCGGGGAGCTGTTTTTT. Combining the CDR3 with reference TRBV15 and TRBJ2-2 gives the whole variable domain DAMVIQNPRYQVTQFGKPVTLSCSQTLNHNVMYWYQQKSSQAPKLLFHYYDKDFNNEADTPDNFQSRRPNTSFCFLDIRSPGLGDTAMYLCATSRVLGLASTGELFFGEGSRLTVL.

V and J are TRBV11-2 and TRBJ2-1; 8 bases map to TRBD2. Germline V gene sequence: CDR1 SGHAT, CDR2 FQNNGV. With 5 bases clipped from V and 9 bases from J, the junction kept 12 bases outside the gene matches. This CDR3 contains 15 residues. CDR3: CASSQVVAGKGEQFF. For the CDR3, the DNA is TGTGCCAGCAGCCAGGTGGTAGCGGGGAAGGGTGAGCAGTTCTTC.

The chain is built from TRBV29-1 and TRBJ2-7; D is undetermined. CDR1 SQVTM and CDR2 ANQGSEA come from the germline V gene. Trimming stripped 0 bases from V and 2 bases from J, with 5 bases between. This CDR3 contains 12 residues. CDR3 in DNA: TGCAGCGTTGAAGAAAACACCTACGAGCAGTACTTC. It encodes CSVEENTYEQYF.

The chain couples TRBV10-3 to TRBJ2-1, with 10 bases fitting TRBD2. This CDR3 has 15 residues. Trimming at V came to 5 bases and at J to 8 bases, leaving 9 bases not matched to a gene. CDR1 ENHRY and CDR2 SYGVKD come from the germline V gene. CDR3 in amino acids: CAISLSSGREYEQFF. DNA for the CDR3: TGTGCCATCAGTCTCTCCAGCGGGAGGGAGTATGAGCAGTTCTTC.

The chain joins TRBV5-1 to TRBJ2-5; TRBD2 matches at 9 bases. V lost 6 bases and J lost 5; bases outside the gene matches: 11. The V gene's germline CDR1 is SGHRS and CDR2 YFSETQ. CDR3 size: 15 residues. This CDR3 is CASTKVAGVPETQYF. The CDR3 coding sequence is TGCGCCAGCACCAAGGTAGCGGGAGTTCCGGAGACCCAGTACTTC.